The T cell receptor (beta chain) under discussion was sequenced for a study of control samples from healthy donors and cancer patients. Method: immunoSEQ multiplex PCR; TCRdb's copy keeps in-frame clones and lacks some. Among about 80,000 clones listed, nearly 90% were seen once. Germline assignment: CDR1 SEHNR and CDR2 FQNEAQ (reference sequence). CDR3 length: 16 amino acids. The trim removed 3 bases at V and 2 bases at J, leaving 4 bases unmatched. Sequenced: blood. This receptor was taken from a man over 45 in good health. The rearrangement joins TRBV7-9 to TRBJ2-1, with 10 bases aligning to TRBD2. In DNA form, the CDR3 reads TGTGCCAGCAGCTTCCTAGCGGGGGCCACCTACAATGAGCAGTTCTTC. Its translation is CASSFLAGATYNEQFF.